A single sample is the source of the 19 T cell receptor beta chains below, sequenced in a study of PD-1 blockade in classical Hodgkin lymphoma. Data came from immunoSEQ multiplex PCR; TCRdb stores just in-frame clones and leaves some out. The sample lists approximately 19,000 clones, 79% occurring once. Every patient experienced relapse after autologous stem cell transplantation, and brentuximab vedotin exposure varied. The source was peripheral blood mononuclear cells (PBMCs), collected before the second cycle of nivolumab. Source of these receptors: a human donor with classical Hodgkin lymphoma.

The chain recombines TRBV6-5 with TRBJ1-5; D uncertain. CDR3 length equals 10 residues. Looked up from germline, CDR1 is MNHEY and CDR2 is SVGAGI. The V end lost 7 bases, the J end lost 6 bases, and 4 bases lay between the germline ends. This CDR3 is CASMGQPQHF. Here the CDR3 DNA reads TGTGCCAGCATGGGTCAGCCCCAGCATTTT.

The rearrangement uses TRBV7-7 and TRBJ2-5, with no clear D. This CDR3 has 14 amino acids. Germline CDR1 is SSHAT and CDR2 is FNYEAQ (reference sequence). V dropped 5 bases and J dropped 4 bases, with 14 bases sitting between them. The CDR3 reads CASSPNPSTETQYF. The DNA for the CDR3 is TGTGCCAGCAGCCCAAACCCCTCGACAGAGACCCAGTACTTC.

The CDR3 sequence: CASSPDQGKEPDTQYF. Here the CDR3 DNA reads TGTGCCAGCTCACCCGACCAGGGAAAGGAACCAGATACGCAGTATTTT. The chain is built from TRBV18 and TRBJ2-3; D is perhaps TRBD1 (5 bases). The length of the CDR3 is 16 residues. CDR1 KGHSH and CDR2 LQKENI come from the germline V gene. Trimming shortened V by 3 bases and J by 4 bases, and 17 bases separated the two germline ends. Full variable domain (missing parts from reference TRBV18 and TRBJ2-3): NAGVMQNPRHLVRRRGQEARLRCSPMKGHSHVYWYRQLPEEGLKFMVYLQKENIIDESGMPKERFSAEFPKEGPSILRIQQVVRGDSAAYFCASSPDQGKEPDTQYFGPGTRLTVL.

The J gene is TRBJ1-1, the V gene TRBV18, with 7 bases identical to TRBD1. The germline V gene has CDR1 KGHSH and CDR2 LQKENI. This CDR3 is built from 15 residues. Germline trimming cut 3 bases from V and 4 bases from J; bases unmatched to any gene: 8. For the CDR3, the DNA is TGTGCCAGCTCACCCTCGACAGGGCGGAGCACTGAAGCTTTCTTT. Its protein is CASSPSTGRSTEAFF.

The chain has TRBV11-2 and TRBJ2-7; 10 nucleotides match TRBD2. CDR3 length equals 17 residues. V was pared by 4 bases and J by 4 bases, with 13 bases of the junction left unmatched. The germline CDR1 and CDR2 sequences are SGHAT and FQNNGV. The CDR3 is CASSYYDSGGFGYEQYF. In nucleotides, the CDR3 is TGTGCCAGCAGCTATTACGATAGCGGGGGGTTCGGGTACGAGCAGTACTTC.

Here the CDR3 DNA reads TGCAGCGTCCAACAGGTATTGAACACTGAAGCTTTCTTT. Its translation: CSVQQVLNTEAFF. The chain couples TRBV29-1 to TRBJ1-1; D possibly corresponds to TRBD1 (5 bases). V lost 6 bases to trimming and J lost 0 bases, with 11 bases between them. Germline V gives CDR1 SQVTM, CDR2 ANQGSEA. This CDR3 has 13 residues.

The rearrangement links TRBV10-3 to TRBJ2-5; either TRBD1 or TRBD2 may fit D (5 bases each). This CDR3 comprises 15 residues. V lost 4 bases and J 2 bases, leaving 14 bases between the germline ends. Germline loops: CDR1 ENHRY, CDR2 SYGVKD. The CDR3 DNA is TGTGCCATCAGTGGTAAAACGGGGCTACAAGAGACCCAGTACTTC. Protein sequence: CAISGKTGLQETQYF.

The genes are TRBV10-3 and TRBJ2-3; 13 bases map to TRBD2. CDR1 is ENHRY and CDR2 is SYGVKD in the germline V gene. The junction had 2 bases not matched to a gene; V was cut back by 3 bases and J by 5 bases. This CDR3 is 15 amino acids long. As DNA, the CDR3 is TGTGCCATCAGTGAACTAGCGGGAGGGGTAGATACGCAGTATTTT. Amino acids: CAISELAGGVDTQYF.

V gene TRBV4-1 combines with J gene TRBJ1-1; 7 positions match TRBD1. The V segment lost 0 bases and the J segment 6 bases; nucleotides outside the gene matches: 4. The CDR3 runs 14 residues. Germline CDR1 reads MGHRA; CDR2 reads YSYEKL. The CDR3: CASSQEGQGAEAFF. CDR3 sequence (DNA): TGCGCCAGCAGCCAAGAGGGGCAGGGGGCTGAAGCTTTCTTT.

The V and J genes are TRBV6-6 and TRBJ2-7; D possibly corresponds to TRBD1 (6 bases). Per germline, CDR1 MNHNY and CDR2 SVGAGI (reference sequence). V was trimmed by 0 bases and J by 0 bases, leaving 12 bases between them. CDR3 length equals 16 residues. The CDR3 protein is CASSYSPGTTSYEQYF. CDR3 DNA: TGTGCCAGCAGTTACTCTCCGGGGACAACCTCCTACGAGCAGTACTTC.

The rearrangement links TRBV7-3 to TRBJ1-6; D might be TRBD1 (6 bases). Germline CDR1 reads SGHTA; CDR2 reads FQGTGA. The CDR3 is 15 residues long. V lost 5 bases to trimming and J lost 5 bases, with 13 bases between them. CDR3 sequence reads: CASSLDSADNSPLHF. In nucleotides, the CDR3 is TGTGCCAGCAGCCTGGACAGTGCGGATAATTCACCCCTCCACTTT.

The chain has TRBV9 and TRBJ2-1; D gene unclear. Per the germline V gene, CDR1 is SGDLS and CDR2 is YYNGEE. This CDR3 comprises 15 residues. V was pared by 0 bases and J by 3 bases, with 10 bases between. In DNA, the CDR3 is TGTGCCAGCAGCGTAGGGGTAAATATCTACAATGAGCAGTTCTTC. Translated, it gives CASSVGVNIYNEQFF.

This chain joins TRBV9 and TRBJ2-1; 7 bases map to TRBD2. Germline V gene sequence: CDR1 SGDLS, CDR2 YYNGEE. J lost 11 bases, V lost 4 bases, and 6 bases had no gene match. This CDR3 contains 12 residues. The CDR3 DNA is TGTGCCAGCAGCTCTTCAAGCGGGAAGCAGTTCTTC. Translated, it gives CASSSSSGKQFF.

This clone is deemed large (0.1 to 1%). This chain uses TRBV30 with TRBJ2-2; possibly TRBD1 for D (6 bases). The germline V gene encodes CDR1 GTSNPN and CDR2 SVGIG (reference sequence). Trimming shortened V by 3 bases and J by 2 bases, and 7 bases separated the two germline ends. The CDR3 loop spans 13 amino acids. The CDR3, as DNA: TGTGCCTGGAGGGGGACAAACACCGGGGAGCTGTTTTTT. Its protein is CAWRGTNTGELFF. Using reference TRBV30 and TRBJ2-2 for the parts outside the CDR3, the full variable domain is SQTIHQWPATLVQPVGSPLSLECTVEGTSNPNLYWYRQAAGRGLQLLFYSVGIGQISSEVPQNLSASRPQDRQFILSSKKLLLSDSGFYLCAWRGTNTGELFFGEGSRLTVL.

The rearrangement uses TRBV11-2 and TRBJ2-3; either TRBD1 or TRBD2 may supply D (5 bases each). This CDR3 has 16 amino acids. Germline-derived CDR1 and CDR2 are SGHAT and FQNNGV. Trimming took off 0 bases at V and 6 bases at J, with 16 bases between the two ends. CDR3 in DNA: TGTGCCAGCAGCTTAGATCTCGGGGCAAATCGGGATACGCAGTATTTT. Translation: CASSLDLGANRDTQYF.

The J gene is TRBJ2-1, the V gene TRBV6-6; maybe TRBD1 (5 bases). The V and J ends lost 6 bases and 5 bases respectively, with 11 bases between them. Germline V CDR1 and CDR2: MNHNY, SVGAGI (reference sequence). The CDR3 is made up of 13 amino acids. DNA for the CDR3: TGTGCCAGCAGGATGACAGACGACAATGAGCAGTTCTTC. Translation gives CASRMTDDNEQFF.

The rearrangement links TRBV6-6 to TRBJ1-1; tentative D call: TRBD1 (6 bases). The CDR3 length is 15 residues. V lost 2 bases and J lost 1, with 11 bases in between. The V gene's germline CDR1 is MNHNY and CDR2 SVGAGI (reference sequence). CDR3 in DNA: TGTGCCAGCAGTTACCCGTCAGGGGAGAACACTGAAGCTTTCTTT. Protein product: CASSYPSGENTEAFF.

A note on this clone: One end of the junction is discordant with germline, which a read error may explain. The chain carries TRBV5-1 and TRBJ1-6; no reliable D call. This CDR3 has 16 residues. Germline loops: CDR1 SGHRS, CDR2 YFSETQ. The CDR3 DNA reads as TGCGCCAGCAGCTTGGTGGGGAGCTCCTATAATTCACCCCCCCACTTT. It codes for CASSLVGSSYNSPPHF.

This chain links TRBV7-2 with TRBJ2-5; no firm D call. The germline V and J ends were trimmed by 1 base and 4 bases, with 7 bases remaining between them. Germline CDR1 SGHTA, CDR2 FQGNSA. The CDR3 runs to 13 residues. The CDR3 here is CASSLGQAETQYF. In nucleotides, the CDR3 is TGTGCCAGCAGCTTAGGGCAGGCAGAGACCCAGTACTTC.